Sequencing of this T cell receptor (beta chain) was carried out in a study of radiotherapy plus CTLA-4 blockade in lung cancer. Study information: Disease control was seen in approximately 31% of patients, objective responses in more than 15%. Whole-study findings and limits: Reports identified early blood T cell clone dynamics, with interferon-beta, as the best response predictor. Radiotherapy with ipilimumab was followed by blood expansion of tumor-derived clones.

Using immunoSEQ multiplex PCR, the repertoire was profiled, and TCRdb retains in-frame clones only, with some absent. Here the sample spans more than 90,000 clones, around nine tenths being singletons. Comments on this clone: Its antigen is currently unknown.

Lung cancer patients with chemo-refractory metastatic non-small-cell disease were given focal radiation plus CTLA-4 blockade with ipilimumab. Here the sequenced sample was peripheral blood, taken from a patient treated with radiotherapy plus ipilimumab. The sequence was collected from a human donor with non-small cell lung cancer that progressed on radiotherapy plus ipilimumab.

The CDR3 nucleotides are TGCGCCAGCAGCCCTGTGCTGCAAGGACTAGCGGGCCCACAAGAGACCCAGTACTTC. Its protein is CASSPVLQGLAGPQETQYF. The chain employs TRBV4-1 and TRBJ2-5; 11 bases are shared with TRBD2. Germline V lookup: CDR1 MGHRA, CDR2 YSYEKL. The length of the CDR3 is 19 residues. Trimming at V came to 4 bases and at J to 2 bases, leaving 15 bases not matched to a gene.